This is a list of T cell receptor beta chains from one sample in a study of cytomegalovirus exposure and HLA in healthy donors. Profiled with immunoSEQ multiplex PCR; TCRdb holds only in-frame clones, not every one. In the table there are roughly 140,000 clones, around three fifths of which are singletons. Sequencing was carried out using PBMCs. The receptor source for this set is a woman aged 25 to 45 in good health and CMV-seropositive. Each CDR3 is given with its conserved first and last residue. The D gene is left open where the match is weak. Only part of the rows carry a size: once, few, many, or a class if the clone is expanded.

clone size,V gene,J gene,D gene,CDR3 DNA,CDR3 protein
-,TRBV19,TRBJ1-5,-,TGTGCCAGTAGTGACAGCCTCTATAGCAATCAGCCCCAGCATTTT,CASSDSLYSNQPQHF
once,TRBV21-1,TRBJ2-1,-,TGTGCCAGCAGCATATTAGGACTAGCGGTTATCTACAATGAGCAGTTCTTC,CASSILGLAVIYNEQFF
few,TRBV2,TRBJ1-2,TRBD1,TGTGCCAGCAGTGAATTACAGGGGGATGGCTACACCTTC,CASSELQGDGYTF
-,TRBV6-5,TRBJ2-7,-,TGTGCCAGCAGCCCGACCGGGGGCTCCTACGAGCAGTACTTC,CASSPTGGSYEQYF
-,TRBV19,TRBJ2-3,-,TGTGCCAGTAGTATTCGCGGGGTTGCAGATACGCAGTATTTT,CASSIRGVADTQYF
-,TRBV18,TRBJ1-1,-,TGTGCCAGCTCACCGGGATCAGGGCTCCCTGAAGCTTCCTTT,CASSPGSGLPEASF
-,TRBV27,TRBJ1-4,-,TGTGCCAGCAGTCCCTGGGGAGGGCTCGAAAAACTGTTTTTT,CASSPWGGLEKLFF
-,TRBV5-1,TRBJ1-6,TRBD1,TGCGCCAGCAGCTGGGACAGGGGGCGCGGTTCACCCCTCCACTTT,CASSWDRGRGSPLHF
-,TRBV11-2,TRBJ2-5,-,TGTGCCAGCAGCTTAGTCGGGACACTCCAAGAGACCCAGTACTTC,CASSLVGTLQETQYF
-,TRBV5-1,TRBJ2-1,-,TGCGCCAGCAGTGGAGGGTATGAGCAGTTCTTC,CASSGGYEQFF
-,TRBV4-1,TRBJ2-7,TRBD2,TGCGCCAGCAGCCAAGTGGTTCCTAGCGGAATAGCCTACGAGCAGTACTTC,CASSQVVPSGIAYEQYF
-,TRBV7-2,TRBJ2-3,TRBD2,TGTGCCAGCCTCTCCGGGTATGGGCGGGGGGGCGCGGCAGATACGCAGTATTTT,CASLSGYGRGGAADTQYF
-,TRBV18,TRBJ2-7,-,TGTGCCAGCTCACCACGTGGCAGGTCTTACCAGCAGTACTTC,CASSPRGRSYQQYF
-,TRBV14,TRBJ1-3,-,TGTGCCAGCAGCCAAGATCTGGGCAGTGACTCTGGAAACACCATATATTTT,CASSQDLGSDSGNTIYF
-,TRBV30,TRBJ2-2,TRBD1,TGTGCCTGCCACCCCCTCGGGACAGGGTTGGCCGGGGAGCTGTTTTTT,CACHPLGTGLAGELFF
-,TRBV2,TRBJ1-2,TRBD1,TGTGCCAGCAGCGGTGGGACAGAGGGTGGCTACACCTTC,CASSGGTEGGYTF
-,TRBV7-9,TRBJ1-3,-,TGTGCCAGCAGCTTAAGGGGCTCCTCTGGAAACACCATATATTTT,CASSLRGSSGNTIYF
-,TRBV2,TRBJ1-1,-,TGTGCCAGCAGACACAGAGATTTGAACACTGAAGCTTTCTTT,CASRHRDLNTEAFF
-,TRBV11-2,TRBJ2-3,TRBD2,TGTGCCAGCAGCCTTACGGGGACTAGCGGGCTCTCAGATACGCAGTATTTT,CASSLTGTSGLSDTQYF
-,TRBV11-2,TRBJ1-2,-,TGTGCCAGCAGCTTAGATCTAAGAGGATTCGGCTACACCTTC,CASSLDLRGFGYTF
-,TRBV6-1,TRBJ1-2,-,TGTGCCAGCAGTGAGGCAGGGGACTATGGCTACACCTTC,CASSEAGDYGYTF
-,TRBV30,TRBJ1-6,TRBD1,TGTGCCTGCCGGGGACAGACGACACCCCTCCACTTT,CACRGQTTPLHF
-,TRBV28,TRBJ1-5,TRBD1,TGTGCCAGCAGTCCCAATTCACTAGGACAGGCGTGGCAGCCCCGGCATTTT,CASSPNSLGQAWQPRHF